Given below is one T cell receptor (beta chain) in context. The CDR3 runs to 15 residues. Germline CDR1 SEHNR, CDR2 FQNEAQ (reference sequence). V lost 4 bases, J lost 7 bases, and 6 bases stayed unmatched. This sample stems from a study of blood T cell repertoires in COVID-19. For the study at large: In each case, the material was cDNA or gDNA derived from T cells, B-cell-depleted T cells, or PBMCs.

As processed by the authors: For nucleated cells, counts were estimated from reference gene primer amplification. Produced via immunoSEQ multiplex PCR; TCRdb's table is partial and in-frame only. That table is the source of V, J and clone size, and D and trimming were worked out from the DNA. Here the sample spans over 100,000 clones, almost 70% being singletons. The clonotype comes from a woman aged 70-85 years with acute or convalescent COVID-19. Material for sequencing was peripheral blood. The J gene is TRBJ2-1, the V gene TRBV7-9; 11 bases map to TRBD1. The CDR3 sequence: CASSSYRDRGNEQFF. As DNA, the CDR3 is TGTGCCAGCAGCTCCTACCGGGACAGGGGGAATGAGCAGTTCTTC.